The table lists the clone carrying this T cell receptor beta chain with a few counts. The protocol was immunoSEQ multiplex PCR, while the TCRdb copy is restricted to in-frame clones and leaves out a portion. This table holds roughly 200,000 clones, 80% to 85% found once. The data originate from a study of blood T cell repertoires in COVID-19. V lost 7 bases and J lost 1; bases outside the gene matches: 2. This CDR3 spans 12 amino acids. The germline gives CDR1 SQVTM, CDR2 ANQGSEA. J is TRBJ1-1 and V is TRBV29-1, with TRBD1 matching 8 bases. Material for sequencing was peripheral blood. This TCR derives from a woman older than 75 with COVID-19, enrolled during active disease. CDR3 amino acids: CSADRGNTEAFF. CDR3 bases: TGCAGCGCCGACAGGGGGAACACTGAAGCTTTCTTT.